This passage covers 5 T cell receptor beta chains from one sample sequenced in a study of cytomegalovirus exposure and HLA in healthy donors. PCR involved 60 Vbeta and 13 Jbeta primers. Libraries were prepared by immunoSEQ multiplex PCR; TCRdb keeps only in-frame clonotypes and omits some of them. The sample contains 150,000 to 200,000 clones, around 78% of which appear only once. Material: PBMCs. Receptors originate from a female donor in good health and CMV-seronegative.

This chain connects TRBV7-9 to TRBJ1-2; D may be TRBD1 (6 bases). The CDR3 runs to 15 residues. The ends were cut back, 0 bases at V and 5 bases at J, with 13 bases in the middle. Germline V gene sequence: CDR1 SEHNR, CDR2 FQNEAQ (reference sequence). CDR3 residues: CASSLATGQPYGYTF. The CDR3 nucleotides read TGTGCCAGCAGCTTAGCGACTGGACAGCCATATGGCTACACCTTC. Full variable domain (rest looked up from reference TRBV7-9 and TRBJ1-2): DTGVSQNPRHKITKRGQNVTFRCDPISEHNRLYWYRQTLGQGPEFLTYFQNEAQLEKSRLLSDRFSAERPKGSFSTLEIQRTEQGDSAMYLCASSLATGQPYGYTFGSGTRLTVV.

The chain uses TRBV18 and TRBJ2-3; a possible D gene is TRBD1 (6 bases). CDR3 size: 14 residues. Trimming stripped 6 bases from V and 4 bases from J, with 14 bases between. Germline V CDR1 and CDR2: KGHSH, LQKENI. In DNA form, the CDR3 reads TGTGCCAGCTCGCTTGACAGGTTCCCAGATACGCAGTATTTT. Its protein is CASSLDRFPDTQYF. Using reference TRBV18 and TRBJ2-3 for the parts outside the CDR3, the full variable domain is NAGVMQNPRHLVRRRGQEARLRCSPMKGHSHVYWYRQLPEEGLKFMVYLQKENIIDESGMPKERFSAEFPKEGPSILRIQQVVRGDSAAYFCASSLDRFPDTQYFGPGTRLTVL.

This clone came up once. Other DNA sequences in this specimen translate into the identical CDR3. The chain has TRBV19 and TRBJ1-2; a possible D gene is TRBD1 (5 bases). The CDR3 extends over 13 amino acids. Germline assignment: CDR1 LNHDA and CDR2 SQIVND (reference sequence). V lost 1 base, J lost 5 bases, and 8 bases lay in between. CDR3 in DNA: TGTGCCAGTAGTATAGGTCAGGGTTATGGCTACACCTTC. This gives the protein CASSIGQGYGYTF. The variable domain in full, with the rest retrieved from reference TRBV19 and TRBJ1-2, is DGGITQSPKYLFRKEGQNVTLSCEQNLNHDAMYWYRQDPGQGLRLIYYSQIVNDFQKGDIAEGYSVSREKKESFPLTVTSAQKNPTAFYLCASSIGQGYGYTFGSGTRLTVV.

The V and J genes are TRBV7-2 and TRBJ1-2, with 7 bases matching TRBD1. The V and J ends lost 5 bases and 5 bases, in that order; junction bases with no gene match: 5. Germline V lookup: CDR1 SGHTA, CDR2 FQGNSA. This CDR3 has 13 residues. Here the CDR3 DNA reads TGTGCCAGCAGCGTCGGGACAGATTATGGCTACACCTTC. Encoded protein: CASSVGTDYGYTF.

V is TRBV7-2 and J is TRBJ1-2, with D possibly being TRBD1 (6 bases). V gave up 1 base and J gave up 8 bases, with 14 bases separating them. This CDR3 is built from 14 residues. CDR1 is SGHTA and CDR2 is FQGNSA in the germline V gene. In DNA form, the CDR3 reads TGTGCCAGCAGCTTAGGTACAGGGAGGGGCGGCTACACCTTC. Translation: CASSLGTGRGGYTF.